Reported below is one T cell receptor (beta chain). No cognate antigen has been identified for it. Qualities for individual bases were not recorded, and no much larger clone is one base off. Between the V and J ends, shortened by 1 base and 7 bases respectively, the junction contains 9 bases. From the germline V gene, CDR1 is SGHRS and CDR2 is YFSETQ. Measured from the cysteine to the phenylalanine, the CDR3 is 12 residues long. Only the CDR3 portion is preserved as DNA: 36 bases, with reading frame beginning at the first base. This entry comes from a study of T cells in tuberculosis (dated by TCRdb to the late 2010s). Broadly, across the study: To characterize T cells specific for the mycobacterial lipid antigen glucose monomycolate (GMM), the study used CD1B tetramers together with high-throughput TCR immunosequencing. With 10 to 11 people per group, a South African clinical cohort compared IGRA-negative adolescents, IGRA-positive adolescents with latent tuberculosis, and adults with active tuberculosis. PBMC from active tuberculosis patients were archived either before standard anti-tuberculosis treatment began or within 7 days of the start of that treatment.

On the study overall, not on this receptor specifically: Clinical samples were selected based on the availability of cryopreserved specimens, with adults included as active tuberculosis cases and adolescents included as controls. Compared with IGRA-negative controls, TCR-alpha repertoires from active tuberculosis had smaller mean NN-distances to GMM-specific TCRs, which suggests clonal expansion of these TCRs. An accuracy of about 89% (AUROC around 0.87) was reached by a classifier using the diverse GMM-specific repertoire, compared with more than 65% accuracy when GEM motif frequencies were used. Smaller NN-distances were partly driven by shorter CDR3-alpha lengths in active tuberculosis patients, and statistical significance was not reached for the TCR-beta difference.

TCR libraries were generated with the immunoSEQ multiplex PCR assay, using TCR-beta and/or TCR-alpha/delta assays for each sample. The amplified TCR libraries were sequenced on the Illumina high-throughput platform. The source study handled its data this way. Clustering and dimensionality reduction were performed using pairwise TCRdist distances among GMM-specific receptors from ex vivo sorted or in vitro expanded T cells. Each clinical repertoire was assigned a mean NN-distance score, defined as the average TCRdist to the nearest 10% of tetramer-positive reference sequences. GEM TCR motif frequency was computed as the fraction of unique TCRs matching known GEM sequences by V/J usage and CDR3 length. Active tuberculosis was classified by linear discriminant analysis with leave-one-out cross-validation, implemented in scikit-learn. Imported from immuneACCESS, the table was reduced by TCRdb to in-frame sequences with V and J called. These copies leave out some clones; in studies compared against another copy, an unresolved V gene accounts for under half, and the cause of the remainder is not known. Clone size and V and J calls were adopted from that table, with D and trimming inferred from the DNA. The sample table records some 30,000 clones; 92% of these occur just once. Jointly, the top ten make up 6.8% of the sample.

The time point label for this specimen denotes: new active TB diagnosis, blood taken before or within 7 days of starting treatment. The patients with active tuberculosis were newly diagnosed, HIV-seronegative South African adults aged 18 years or older. Confirmation of active tuberculosis was based on positive sputum smear microscopy and/or a positive M. tuberculosis culture. Unsorted cryopreserved PBMC were immunosequenced, covering on average approximately 90,000 T cells per clinical donor. This sequence was found in an adult with tuberculosis. The chain is encoded by TRBV5-1 joined to TRBJ2-7, with a weak D call of TRBD1 (6 bases match). The sequenced sample was PBMCs, obtained at tuberculosis diagnosis. The CDR3 amino acid sequence is: CASSLTGTEQYF. The DNA reads TGCGCCAGCAGCTTGACCGGGACAGAGCAGTACTTC.